Below, 6 T cell receptor beta chains from the same sample are listed, as sequenced in a study of neurological immune-mediated disorders. TCRdb ran MiXCR on the 5' RACE reads and lists one entry per CDR3 protein. The repertoire has tens of thousands of distinct CDR3 sequences, about 7% of them found once; the top ten carry 5.7%. Material for sequencing was CD4+ T cells from blood. All receptors come from a man aged 50 to 59 in good health.

This clonotype was counted ten times or more. V is TRBV28 and J is TRBJ1-1; D remains unclear. V lost 4 bases to trimming and J lost 6 bases, with 9 bases between them. From germline, CDR1 is MDHEN and CDR2 SYDVKM. This CDR3 spans 12 amino acids. CDR3 coding DNA: TGTGCCAGCAGTTCGACGGTTTCTGAAGCTTTCTTT. Amino acids: CASSSTVSEAFF.

This chain uses TRBV6-4 with TRBJ2-1; 11 positions agree with TRBD2. This CDR3 is 14 amino acids long. V gave up 3 bases and J gave up 6 bases; unmatched junction bases: 1. Germline CDR1 is MRHNA and CDR2 is SNTAGT. CDR3 sequence (DNA): TGTGCCAGCAGTGAGGGGACTAGCGGCAATGAGCAGTTCTTC. As protein: CASSEGTSGNEQFF.

Many counts were recorded for this clonotype. The chain combines TRBV4-2 with TRBJ1-3, with a possible D match to TRBD1 (6 bases). The V gene's germline CDR1 is LGHNA and CDR2 YNFKEQ. V was clipped by 0 bases and J by 0 bases, with 12 bases between them. This CDR3 is built from 17 residues. The CDR3 bases are TGTGCCAGCAGCCAAGAAACAGGGATGAGCTCTGGAAACACCATATATTTT. This translates into CASSQETGMSSGNTIYF.

This clonotype was recorded at least ten times. The V gene is TRBV5-1, the J gene TRBJ2-1; TRBD2 might be the D (5 bases). In germline, CDR1 is SGHRS, CDR2 YFSETQ. The CDR3 is made up of 14 amino acids. Trimming pared 6 bases from V and 4 bases from J, leaving 14 bases between. CDR3 nucleotides: TGCGCCAGCAACAAACTAGGCTTATACAATGAGCAGTTCTTC. Residues: CASNKLGLYNEQFF. Full variable domain (remainder filled in from reference TRBV5-1 and TRBJ2-1): KAGVTQTPRYLIKTRGQQVTLSCSPISGHRSVSWYQQTPGQGLQFLFEYFSETQRNKGNFPGRFSGRQFSNSRSEMNVSTLELGDSALYLCASNKLGLYNEQFFGPGTRLTVL.

There are many counts of this clonotype. The chain couples TRBV5-1 to TRBJ2-2; D may correspond to TRBD1 or TRBD2 (6 bases each). This CDR3 is 16 amino acids long. The V and J ends lost 2 bases and 0 bases respectively, with 11 bases between them. Germline V gene lookup returns CDR1 SGHRS and CDR2 YFSETQ. CDR3 residues: CASSFKGGTNTGELFF. CDR3 nucleotides: TGCGCCAGCAGCTTTAAGGGGGGAACGAACACCGGGGAGCTGTTTTTT. Complete variable domain (other parts from reference TRBV5-1 and TRBJ2-2): KAGVTQTPRYLIKTRGQQVTLSCSPISGHRSVSWYQQTPGQGLQFLFEYFSETQRNKGNFPGRFSGRQFSNSRSEMNVSTLELGDSALYLCASSFKGGTNTGELFFGEGSRLTVL.

This clonotype was seen a handful of times. The chain carries TRBV5-1 and TRBJ2-2; maybe TRBD2 (5 bases). V lost 5 bases, J lost 3 bases, and 20 bases lay in between. CDR3 length: 17 residues. The germline gives CDR1 SGHRS, CDR2 YFSETQ. The CDR3 here is CASRTLGRVHDTGELFF. The CDR3 region has the DNA TGCGCCAGCAGGACCCTCGGGCGGGTCCACGACACCGGGGAGCTGTTTTTT. Full variable domain (rest looked up from reference TRBV5-1 and TRBJ2-2): KAGVTQTPRYLIKTRGQQVTLSCSPISGHRSVSWYQQTPGQGLQFLFEYFSETQRNKGNFPGRFSGRQFSNSRSEMNVSTLELGDSALYLCASRTLGRVHDTGELFFGEGSRLTVL.